The 23 T cell receptor beta chains presented below share a single source sample, sequenced in a study of T cell repertoires in cytomegalovirus infection. One entry per CDR3 protein results from TCRdb running MiXCR on the reads. The sample yields 500,000 to 600,000 distinct CDR3 sequences, approximately 15% seen once. The sample comprised CD8+ T cells from PBMCs. The receptors stem from a human donor in good health (CMV status not recorded). Some clones in this sample may be carry-over from other donors' samples.

For this clonotype: With a much larger clone just one base away, this may be a read error. The genes are TRBV6-6 and TRBJ1-2; D not certain. CDR1 MNHNY and CDR2 SVGAGI come from the germline V gene (reference sequence). The CDR3 length is 15 residues. Here the CDR3 reads CARSSPKATNYGYTF. The CDR3 nucleotides read TGTGCCAGAAGTTCCCCCAAGGCCACTAACTATGGCTACACCTTC.

Many counts were recorded for this clonotype. J is TRBJ2-7 and V is TRBV7-9; no definite D call. This CDR3 is built from 12 residues. The germline V and J ends were trimmed by 5 bases and 5 bases, with 10 bases remaining between them. The V gene's germline CDR1 is SEHNR and CDR2 FQNEAQ (reference sequence). The DNA for the CDR3 is TGTGCCAGCAGCCCAGGCCCCGACGAGCAGTACTTC. Its translation: CASSPGPDEQYF.

This clonotype was seen repeatedly, ten times or more. The chain joins TRBV6-6 to TRBJ2-1, with 11 nucleotides matching TRBD2. V dropped 2 bases and J dropped 4; count of bases not matched to a gene: 7. There are 17 residues in the CDR3. CDR1 MNHNY and CDR2 SVGAGI come from the germline V gene (reference sequence). CDR3 sequence (DNA): TGTGCCAGCAGTTACACACAACTAGCGGGAGTATACAATGAGCAGTTCTTC. Translating gives CASSYTQLAGVYNEQFF.

V is TRBV29-1 and J is TRBJ1-3; 9 bases fit TRBD1. Germline values: CDR1 SQVTM, CDR2 ANQGSEA. CDR3 size: 14 residues. With 6 bases clipped from V and 16 bases from J, the junction kept 19 bases outside the gene matches. The CDR3 sequence is CSVYTGTGKTDLYF. For the CDR3, the DNA is TGCAGCGTATATACCGGGACAGGGAAAACCGATTTGTATTTT.

The V call is TRBV27, the J call TRBJ2-1, with 8 bases fitting TRBD2. The junction had 12 bases not matched to a gene; V was cut back by 8 bases and J by 6 bases. The CDR3 loop spans 15 amino acids. CDR1 MNHEY and CDR2 SMNVEV come from the germline V gene (reference sequence). CDR3 coding DNA: TGTGCCAGCCGCCGGGGGGGCGGGAGCGGCAATGAGCAGTTCTTC. Its translation is CASRRGGGSGNEQFF.

This clonotype occurred many times. The chain is built from TRBV12-3 or TRBV12-4 and TRBJ2-5, with 16 bases aligning to TRBD2. The J segment lost 4 bases and the V segment lost 4 bases, leaving 15 bases of the junction unmatched. This CDR3 comprises 20 residues. The CDR3 DNA sequence: TGTGCCAGCAGTTCCTCCGGGACTAGCGGGGGGGCGGAGTTTCGAGAGACCCAGTACTTC. Protein: CASSSSGTSGGAEFRETQYF.

The chain recombines TRBV5-4 with TRBJ1-1, with TRBD1 identical over 7 bases. CDR1 is SGHNT and CDR2 is YYREEE in the germline V gene (reference sequence). V lost 4 bases and J lost 6; bases outside the gene matches: 6. The length of the CDR3 is 13 residues. CDR3 nucleotide sequence: TGTGCCAGCAGCCCTGGACAGGATCCTGAAGCTTTCTTT. It specifies CASSPGQDPEAFF.

This clonotype was counted many times. The chain joins TRBV7-9 to TRBJ2-1; the match to TRBD2 covers 9 bases. The germline gives CDR1 SEHNR, CDR2 FQNEAQ (reference sequence). The CDR3 extends over 19 amino acids. J lost 0 bases, V lost 4 bases, and 13 bases had no gene match. CDR3 coding DNA: TGTGCCAGCAGCTCCTGGGATAGCGGGGGCCCCAGCTCCTACAATGAGCAGTTCTTC. Protein: CASSSWDSGGPSSYNEQFF.

At least ten counts were recorded for this clonotype. V usage is TRBV7-8 and J usage is TRBJ1-1; a possible D gene is TRBD1 (5 bases). The germline V and J ends were trimmed by 5 bases and 0 bases, with 16 bases remaining between them. Per the germline V gene, CDR1 is SGHVS and CDR2 is FQNEAQ. The CDR3 loop spans 16 amino acids. CDR3 DNA: TGTGCCAGCAGCCACCGACAGACAACCATGAACACTGAAGCTTTCTTT. This codes for CASSHRQTTMNTEAFF.

The chain combines TRBV12-3 or TRBV12-4 with TRBJ1-4; D gene unclear. The CDR3 is 12 residues long. Deletions cut 6 bases from V and 8 bases from J, with 10 bases between. This CDR3 is CASSPLLEKLFF. The CDR3 DNA reads TGTGCCAGCAGCCCTTTGTTGGAAAAACTGTTTTTT.

The table lists this clonotype with a few counts. The chain carries TRBV6-6 and TRBJ2-3; 10 nucleotides agree with TRBD2. The V gene end was trimmed by 0 bases and the J gene end by 1 base; junction bases not matched to a gene: 10. This CDR3 spans 19 amino acids. Germline V gives CDR1 MNHNY, CDR2 SVGAGI (reference sequence). The CDR3 is CASSYSPLFTSGGTDTQYF. The CDR3 DNA is TGTGCCAGCAGTTACTCCCCCCTCTTCACTAGCGGGGGCACAGATACGCAGTATTTT.

This clonotype was recorded at least ten times. The chain recombines TRBV7-9 with TRBJ2-1; TRBD2 might be the D (5 bases). Germline V gene sequence: CDR1 SEHNR, CDR2 FQNEAQ (reference sequence). V lost 4 bases and J 5 bases, leaving 18 bases between the germline ends. This CDR3 contains 16 residues. DNA of the CDR3: TGTGCCAGCAGCTCCCCGGGCGCTAGCCCCAACAATGAGCAGTTCTTC. Translation: CASSSPGASPNNEQFF.

For this clonotype: The conserved closing phenylalanine or tryptophan is absent in this CDR3, likely reflecting a read error. The rearrangement joins TRBV11-2 to TRBJ2-7; D is perhaps TRBD1 (6 bases). Trimming left V 3 bases short and J 2 bases short, with 11 bases between. Per the germline V gene, CDR1 is SGHAT and CDR2 is FQNNGV. The CDR3 covers 14 residues. For the CDR3, the DNA is TGTGCCAGCAGCTTGGGGCAGGGGACCTACGAGCAGTACTTA. Amino acids: CASSLGQGTYEQYL.

This clonotype was seen more than once but under ten times. The V call is TRBV20-1, the J call TRBJ1-1; 8 nucleotides match TRBD1. V lost 1 base and J lost 1; bases outside the gene matches: 2. The CDR3 is 14 residues long. The germline V gene has CDR1 DFQATT and CDR2 SNEGSKA (reference sequence). CDR3 amino acids: CSARGTGPNTEAFF. The CDR3 DNA follows: TGCAGTGCTAGAGGGACAGGGCCGAACACTGAAGCTTTCTTT.

This clonotype turned up a few times. V usage is TRBV5-1 and J usage is TRBJ2-3; no firm D call. This CDR3 contains 14 residues. The germline V gene has CDR1 SGHRS and CDR2 YFSETQ. V lost 2 bases and J lost 5, with 12 bases in between. CDR3 DNA: TGCGCCAGCAGCTTCGGGCGCGAAGGAGATACGCAGTATTTT. Translated, it gives CASSFGREGDTQYF. Using reference TRBV5-1 and TRBJ2-3 for the parts outside the CDR3, the full variable domain is KAGVTQTPRYLIKTRGQQVTLSCSPISGHRSVSWYQQTPGQGLQFLFEYFSETQRNKGNFPGRFSGRQFSNSRSEMNVSTLELGDSALYLCASSFGREGDTQYFGPGTRLTVL.

There are many counts of this clonotype. The CDR3 DNA reads as TGTGCCAGCAGCTCGGTATCAGGGTTGTATGGCTACACCTTC. Protein product: CASSSVSGLYGYTF. The chain joins TRBV11-2 to TRBJ1-2; maybe TRBD1 (5 bases). Trimming removed 4 bases from V and 5 bases from J, with 14 bases in between. CDR1 and CDR2 from the germline V gene are SGHAT and FQNNGV. This CDR3 has 14 residues. Supplemented by reference TRBV11-2 and TRBJ1-2, the full variable domain reads EAGVAQSPRYKIIEKRQSVAFWCNPISGHATLYWYQQILGQGPKLLIQFQNNGVVDDSQLPKDRFSAERLKGVDSTLKIQPAKLEDSAVYLCASSSVSGLYGYTFGSGTRLTVV.

With respect to this clonotype: A much larger clonotype is one base distant, so this may be a read error. This chain links TRBV27 with TRBJ2-1, with 7 positions matching TRBD2. Germline values: CDR1 MNHEY, CDR2 SMNVEV (reference sequence). The CDR3 consists of 17 residues. J gave up 8 bases and V 8 bases, and 21 bases lay outside the gene matches. CDR3 protein: CASGTLPGRERGDEQFF. CDR3 bases: TGTGCCAGCGGCACGCTCCCCGGGCGGGAGAGGGGAGATGAGCAGTTCTTC.

The V and J genes are TRBV30 and TRBJ2-2, with D possibly being TRBD2 (5 bases). V was cut by 2 bases and J by 8 bases, with 9 bases left in between. CDR3 size: 12 residues. CDR1 and CDR2 from the germline V gene are GTSNPN and SVGIG (reference sequence). CDR3 region: CAWSSGGGELFF. As DNA, the CDR3 is TGTGCCTGGAGTTCAGGAGGAGGGGAGCTGTTTTTT.

In its sample, this clonotype was seen many times. The V call is TRBV6-1, the J call TRBJ2-7; possibly TRBD2 for D (6 bases). Germline V CDR1 and CDR2: MNHNS, SASEGT. This CDR3 has 17 amino acids. Deletions cut 0 bases from V and 3 bases from J, with 18 bases between. CDR3: CASSEATKATSRYEQYF. The CDR3 region has the DNA TGTGCCAGCAGTGAAGCCACAAAGGCCACTAGCCGCTACGAGCAGTACTTC.

The chain is built from TRBV15 and TRBJ1-2; D remains ambiguous. The germline V and J ends were trimmed by 0 bases and 8 bases, with 13 bases remaining between them. This CDR3 has 14 amino acids. In germline, CDR1 is LNHNV, CDR2 YYDKDF (reference sequence). The CDR3 sequence: CATSRDGSDAGYTF. The CDR3 region has the DNA TGTGCCACCAGCAGAGATGGGAGTGACGCGGGCTACACCTTC. Combining the CDR3 with reference TRBV15 and TRBJ1-2 gives the whole variable domain DAMVIQNPRYQVTQFGKPVTLSCSQTLNHNVMYWYQQKSSQAPKLLFHYYDKDFNNEADTPDNFQSRRPNTSFCFLDIRSPGLGDTAMYLCATSRDGSDAGYTFGSGTRLTVV.

This clonotype was observed a few times. The V and J genes are TRBV6-2 or TRBV6-3 and TRBJ1-1; 10 bases fit TRBD1. The CDR3 has 17 residues. The germline gives CDR1 MNHEY, CDR2 SVGEGT. V shed 4 bases, J shed 2 bases, and the junction held 10 bases outside the gene matches. CDR3 loop: CASSSSGGTGVNTEAFF. Here the CDR3 DNA reads TGTGCCAGCAGTTCCTCGGGGGGGACAGGGGTTAACACTGAAGCTTTCTTT.

This clonotype turned up a few times. The chain couples TRBV19 to TRBJ2-3; the D gene is possibly TRBD2 (5 bases). V lost 0 bases to trimming and J lost 2 bases, with 9 bases between them. Germline CDR1 and CDR2: LNHDA and SQIVND (reference sequence). The CDR3 runs 15 residues. CDR3: CASSIDGEVTDTQYF. DNA for the CDR3: TGTGCCAGTAGTATAGACGGGGAAGTCACAGATACGCAGTATTTT. Full variable domain (outside the CDR3, taken from reference TRBV19 and TRBJ2-3): DGGITQSPKYLFRKEGQNVTLSCEQNLNHDAMYWYRQDPGQGLRLIYYSQIVNDFQKGDIAEGYSVSREKKESFPLTVTSAQKNPTAFYLCASSIDGEVTDTQYFGPGTRLTVL.

A few counts support this clonotype. This rearrangement joins TRBV7-9 to TRBJ1-1; 11 bases are a match to TRBD1. CDR1 is SEHNR, CDR2 FQNEAQ, per germline (reference sequence). There are 13 residues in the CDR3. V shed 6 bases, J shed 10 bases, and the junction held 7 bases outside the gene matches. The CDR3, as DNA: TGTGCCAGCAGTTCGGACAGGGGGCGGGTAGCTTTCTTT. Protein: CASSSDRGRVAFF.